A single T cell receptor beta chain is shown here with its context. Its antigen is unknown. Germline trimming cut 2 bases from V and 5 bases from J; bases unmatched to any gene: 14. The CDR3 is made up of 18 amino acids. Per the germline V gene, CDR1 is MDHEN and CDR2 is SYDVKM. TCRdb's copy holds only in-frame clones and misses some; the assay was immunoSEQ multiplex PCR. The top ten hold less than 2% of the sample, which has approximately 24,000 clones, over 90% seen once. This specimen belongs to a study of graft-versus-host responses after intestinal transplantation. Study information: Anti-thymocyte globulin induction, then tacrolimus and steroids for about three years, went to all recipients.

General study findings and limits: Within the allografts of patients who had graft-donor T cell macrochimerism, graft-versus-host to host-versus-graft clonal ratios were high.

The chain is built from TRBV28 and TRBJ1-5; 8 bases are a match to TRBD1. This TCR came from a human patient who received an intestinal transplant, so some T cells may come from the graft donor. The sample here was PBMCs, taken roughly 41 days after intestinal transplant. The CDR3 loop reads CASSLGHRGRGPYQPQHF. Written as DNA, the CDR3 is TGTGCCAGCAGTTTAGGGCACAGGGGCAGGGGGCCCTATCAGCCCCAGCATTTT. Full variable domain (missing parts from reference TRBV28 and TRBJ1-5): DVKVTQSSRYLVKRTGEKVFLECVQDMDHENMFWYRQDPGLGLRLIYFSYDVKMKEKGDIPEGYSVSREKKERFSLILESASTNQTSMYLCASSLGHRGRGPYQPQHFGDGTRLSIL.